Shown below are 12 T cell receptor beta chains from a single sample sequenced in a study of CD8 T cells in ankylosing spondylitis. Each CDR3 protein gets one entry after TCRdb re-called the 5' RACE reads with MiXCR. The sample consists of about 300,000 distinct CDR3 sequences, less than 25% of them appearing once. Sequenced material: blood, either unsorted or a sorted T cell fraction (not recorded which). These receptors came from a female donor with ankylosing spondylitis or in good health (not recorded which).

The J gene is TRBJ1-1, the V gene TRBV11-2; D is uncertain. The CDR3 contains 14 residues. V shed 0 bases and J shed 5 bases, with 10 bases lying between them. Germline-derived CDR1 and CDR2 are SGHAT and FQNNGV. This CDR3 reads CASSLEGHSTEAFF. CDR3 DNA sequence: TGTGCCAGCAGCTTAGAAGGTCATAGTACTGAAGCTTTCTTT.

This rearrangement joins TRBV25-1 to TRBJ2-2; D uncertain. The germline CDR1 and CDR2 sequences are MGHDK and SYGVNS. The CDR3 is 13 amino acids. Deletions cut 7 bases from V and 1 base from J, with 7 bases between. The CDR3 sequence: CASKQMNTGELFF. The CDR3 coding sequence is TGTGCCAGCAAACAGATGAACACCGGGGAGCTGTTTTTT.

In its sample, this clonotype was seen a few times. The chain joins TRBV20-1 to TRBJ2-7; tentatively, D is TRBD1 (7 bases). V gave up 6 bases and J gave up 8 bases, with 23 bases separating them. CDR3 length: 14 amino acids. CDR1 is DFQATT, CDR2 SNEGSKA, per germline (reference sequence). The CDR3 DNA sequence: TGCAGTGCCCCTACCCCAGGGGGGCAATTTCAGCAGTACTTC. Amino acids: CSAPTPGGQFQQYF.

The V and J genes are TRBV14 and TRBJ2-5; the match to TRBD1 covers 7 bases. There are 14 residues in the CDR3. The ends lost 2 bases at V and 5 bases at J; junction bases unmatched: 5. Germline assignment: CDR1 SGHDN and CDR2 FVKESK. The DNA of the CDR3 is TGTGCCAGCAGCCAATTGGGGACAGTCGAGACCCAGTACTTC. The encoded protein is CASSQLGTVETQYF.

V is TRBV6-2 or TRBV6-3 and J is TRBJ2-3, with a weak D call TRBD1 (5 bases). The CDR3 loop spans 14 amino acids. Germline assignment: CDR1 MNHEY and CDR2 SVGEGT. Trimming took 5 bases from V and 5 from J, leaving 14 bases between them. CDR3 protein: CASSARGHQDTQYF. For the CDR3, the DNA is TGTGCCAGCAGTGCCCGAGGACACCAAGATACGCAGTATTTT.

The chain employs TRBV20-1 and TRBJ1-5; D perhaps matches TRBD1 (6 bases). Germline lookup yields CDR1 DFQATT and CDR2 SNEGSKA (reference sequence). The CDR3 length is 12 residues. Trimming stripped 2 bases from V and 12 bases from J, with 14 bases between. The CDR3 DNA sequence: TGCAGTGCTAGACTATCACAGGGATTCCAGCATTTT. It translates to CSARLSQGFQHF.

This clonotype has ten or more counts. The V gene is TRBV20-1, the J gene TRBJ2-7; the match to TRBD2 covers 10 bases. The CDR3 is 12 amino acids. CDR1 DFQATT and CDR2 SNEGSKA come from the germline V gene (reference sequence). With V trimmed by 5 bases and J by 5 bases, 3 bases remained unmatched. The CDR3 reads CSAVAGGDEQYF. CDR3 sequence (DNA): TGCAGTGCTGTAGCGGGAGGTGACGAGCAGTACTTC.

V is TRBV7-9 and J is TRBJ2-1; either TRBD1 or TRBD2 may fit D (5 bases each). Per germline, CDR1 SEHNR and CDR2 FQNEAQ (reference sequence). The V and J ends lost 1 base and 7 bases respectively, with 11 bases between them. CDR3 length: 14 residues. The CDR3 region is CASSLGRDVNEQFF. As DNA, the CDR3 is TGTGCCAGCAGCTTAGGTAGGGACGTAAATGAGCAGTTCTTC.

This clonotype was counted only a few times. The genes are TRBV12-3 or TRBV12-4 and TRBJ2-1, with D possibly TRBD2 on 5 matching bases. The ends were cut back, 4 bases at V and 4 bases at J, with 11 bases in the middle. The CDR3 has 14 residues. DNA of the CDR3: TGTGCCAGCAGTTACCCGCGGAGGTACAATGAGCAGTTCTTC. It is translated as CASSYPRRYNEQFF.

The table lists this clonotype with many counts. The chain joins TRBV11-3 to TRBJ2-1, with TRBD2 matching 13 bases. The junction had 4 bases not matched to a gene; V was cut back by 5 bases and J by 6 bases. The CDR3 is made up of 15 amino acids. Germline V gene sequence: CDR1 SGHNT, CDR2 YENEEA. CDR3 loop: CASSPGLAGANEQFF. The CDR3 nucleotides are TGTGCCAGCAGCCCCGGACTAGCGGGAGCCAATGAGCAGTTCTTC. Full variable domain (rest looked up from reference TRBV11-3 and TRBJ2-1): EAGVVQSPRYKIIEKKQPVAFWCNPISGHNTLYWYLQNLGQGPELLIRYENEEAVDDSQLPKDRFSAERLKGVDSTLKIQPAELGDSAVYLCASSPGLAGANEQFFGPGTRLTVL.

The chain uses TRBV20-1 and TRBJ2-3; 11 bases map to TRBD1. Germline CDR1 DFQATT, CDR2 SNEGSKA (reference sequence). This CDR3 comprises 15 residues. J was trimmed by 5 bases and V by 6 bases; bases with no gene match: 10. The CDR3 nucleotides are TGCAGTGCCGACGGACAGGGGGCGCGGGGAGATACGCAGTATTTT. Amino acids: CSADGQGARGDTQYF.

This clonotype has a handful of counts. The rearrangement joins TRBV7-9 to TRBJ2-7; 13 nucleotides align to TRBD2. V shed 1 base and J 3 bases; nucleotides not matched to a gene: 3. The V gene's germline CDR1 is SEHNR and CDR2 FQNEAQ (reference sequence). CDR3 length equals 16 residues. The CDR3 protein is CASSLEGLAGSYEQYF. Written as DNA, the CDR3 is TGTGCCAGCAGCTTAGAGGGACTAGCGGGGAGCTACGAGCAGTACTTC.